The 21 T cell receptor beta chains listed next were all sequenced from one sample in a study of blood T cell repertoires in COVID-19. TCRdb's copy holds only in-frame clones and misses some; the assay was immunoSEQ multiplex PCR. Of 280,000 or so clones listed, approximately 88% are singletons. Material: peripheral blood. These receptors were taken from a woman between 25 and 40 years old who had recovered from COVID-19.

This sequence joins TRBV14 and TRBJ2-1; 9 positions agree with TRBD2. The CDR3 totals 13 residues. The germline V gene encodes CDR1 SGHDN and CDR2 FVKESK. V was pared by 1 base and J by 13 bases, with 5 bases of the junction left unmatched. CDR3 in DNA: TGTGCCAGCAGCCAAGGCGGTAGCGGGGGACAGTTCTTC. Translation: CASSQGGSGGQFF.

Regarding this clone: Other DNA sequences in the sample encode the same CDR3. The V and J genes are TRBV2 and TRBJ1-5, with 11 bases aligning to TRBD1. This CDR3 is 14 amino acids long. The V and J ends lost 6 bases and 4 bases, in that order; junction bases with no gene match: 2. Germline V CDR1 and CDR2: SNHLY, FYNNEI. CDR3 residues: CASSGTGGNQPQHF. CDR3 sequence (DNA): TGTGCCAGCAGCGGGACAGGGGGGAATCAGCCCCAGCATTTT.

V usage is TRBV9 and J usage is TRBJ2-1, with D perhaps matching TRBD2 (6 bases). The germline V and J ends were trimmed by 3 bases and 7 bases, with 11 bases remaining between them. Germline V gene data show CDR1 as SGDLS and CDR2 as YYNGEE. This CDR3 region has 13 residues. CDR3: CASSGLVENEQFF. CDR3 DNA sequence: TGTGCCAGCAGCGGACTAGTTGAGAATGAGCAGTTCTTC.

This chain uses TRBV7-9 with TRBJ2-3, with D maybe TRBD2 (5 bases). This CDR3 has 16 residues. Germline CDR1 is SEHNR and CDR2 is FQNEAQ (reference sequence). The V and J ends lost 0 bases and 4 bases respectively, with 14 bases between them. Here the CDR3 DNA reads TGTGCCAGCAGCTTAGCGGGATCGGGGTTGGCAGATACGCAGTATTTT. Translating it yields CASSLAGSGLADTQYF.

This rearrangement joins TRBV15 to TRBJ1-1; perhaps TRBD1 as D (5 bases). The germline CDR1 and CDR2 sequences are LNHNV and YYDKDF (reference sequence). The germline V and J ends were trimmed by 0 bases and 7 bases, with 15 bases remaining between them. The CDR3 length is 15 residues. CDR3 DNA: TGTGCCACCAGCAGAGATATAGGAGGGGCAGGTGAAGCTTTCTTT. Amino acids: CATSRDIGGAGEAFF.

The chain combines TRBV5-1 with TRBJ2-3, with 7 positions matching TRBD2. This CDR3 has 15 amino acids. Germline CDR1 reads SGHRS; CDR2 reads YFSETQ. With 2 bases clipped from V and 0 bases from J, the junction kept 3 bases outside the gene matches. CDR3 nucleotides: TGCGCCAGCAGCTTCGCTAGCGGCAGCACAGATACGCAGTATTTT. Protein product: CASSFASGSTDTQYF.

The V gene is TRBV9, the J gene TRBJ1-1; 9 nucleotides agree with TRBD1. With V trimmed by 0 bases and J by 3 bases, 6 bases remained unmatched. The CDR3 sequence is 16 residues long. Germline CDR1 is SGDLS and CDR2 is YYNGEE. The CDR3 sequence: CASSVAGQGTDTEAFF. In DNA form, the CDR3 reads TGTGCCAGCAGCGTAGCGGGACAGGGTACGGACACTGAAGCTTTCTTT.

The chain uses TRBV28 and TRBJ1-1; D is possibly TRBD1 (5 bases). V gave up 7 bases and J gave up 5 bases, with 17 bases separating them. The CDR3 runs to 14 residues. Germline values: CDR1 MDHEN, CDR2 SYDVKM. The DNA of the CDR3 is TGTGCCAGCACTGACCCCAGGGTTAAGACTGAAGCTTTCTTT. Protein product: CASTDPRVKTEAFF.

The J gene is TRBJ2-5, the V gene TRBV27, with D tentatively TRBD1 (6 bases). The ends were cut back, 5 bases at V and 7 bases at J, with 8 bases in the middle. Germline CDR1 MNHEY, CDR2 SMNVEV (reference sequence). The CDR3 has 11 residues. DNA of the CDR3: TGTGCCAGCAGTATAGGGGGGACCCAGTACTTC. It encodes CASSIGGTQYF.

This rearrangement joins TRBV2 to TRBJ1-1; the match to TRBD1 covers 7 bases. V dropped 6 bases and J dropped 5; count of bases not matched to a gene: 3. Germline CDR1 SNHLY, CDR2 FYNNEI. The CDR3 is made up of 12 amino acids. CDR3 DNA sequence: TGTGCCAGCAGGACAGGGTGGACTGAAGCTTTCTTT. It codes for CASRTGWTEAFF.

This clone has only a few counts. The rearrangement joins TRBV7-8 to TRBJ1-6; 9 nucleotides match TRBD1. The CDR3 length is 15 residues. J lost 7 bases, V lost 5 bases, and 6 bases had no gene match. In germline, CDR1 is SGHVS, CDR2 FQNEAQ. CDR3 in amino acids: CASSPTGGSNSPLHF. Here the CDR3 DNA reads TGTGCCAGCAGCCCGACAGGGGGAAGCAATTCACCCCTCCACTTT.

J is TRBJ2-3 and V is TRBV11-2, with a tentative D call TRBD2 (6 bases). Germline V gives CDR1 SGHAT, CDR2 FQNNGV. The CDR3 spans 16 residues. V was shortened by 6 bases and J by 4 bases, with 20 bases between the two germline ends. CDR3 residues: CASRRLGSLFADTQYF. The CDR3 nucleotides are TGTGCCAGCAGACGACTAGGAAGTTTGTTCGCAGATACGCAGTATTTT.

This sequence joins TRBV12-3 or TRBV12-4 and TRBJ2-1; possible D gene TRBD1, 6 bases. CDR3 size: 12 residues. Trimming left V 5 bases short and J 7 bases short, with 9 bases between. The DNA of the CDR3 is TGTGCCAGCAGTCTACAGGGAAATGAGCAGTTCTTC. Protein product: CASSLQGNEQFF.

The V and J genes are TRBV27 and TRBJ1-1; TRBD1 is a possible D gene (5 bases). The germline V gene encodes CDR1 MNHEY and CDR2 SMNVEV (reference sequence). The CDR3 covers 11 residues. The ends were cut back, 6 bases at V and 7 bases at J, with 9 bases in the middle. The CDR3 reads CASSQGVEAFF. CDR3 sequence (DNA): TGTGCCAGCAGCCAAGGGGTTGAAGCTTTCTTT.

The chain employs TRBV30 and TRBJ1-5, with D possibly matching TRBD1 (5 bases). Germline CDR1 is GTSNPN and CDR2 is SVGIG (reference sequence). This CDR3 is 16 amino acids long. Trimming took off 3 bases at V and 4 bases at J, with 19 bases between the two ends. The CDR3 coding sequence is TGTGCCTGGAGAGCACGGGGAGGGGAGTGGAATCAGCCCCAGCATTTT. It codes for CAWRARGGEWNQPQHF.

The rearrangement uses TRBV3-1 (or the pseudogene TRBV3-2) and TRBJ1-2; 9 bases match TRBD1. V trimming: 4 bases; J trimming: 6 bases; junction bases outside the gene matches: 9. The CDR3 contains 15 residues. Germline assignment: CDR1 LGHDT and CDR2 YNNKEL (reference sequence). CDR3 sequence: CASSRDRARVDGYTF. CDR3 in DNA: TGTGCCAGCAGCCGGGACAGGGCTAGGGTAGATGGCTACACCTTC.

V usage is TRBV28 and J usage is TRBJ1-4; D might be TRBD1 (5 bases). Deletions cut 7 bases from V and 8 bases from J, with 14 bases between. Germline CDR1 reads MDHEN; CDR2 reads SYDVKM. The CDR3 totals 13 residues. CDR3 amino acids: CASITGGEEKLFF. In DNA, the CDR3 is TGTGCCAGCATTACCGGGGGAGAAGAAAAACTGTTTTTT.

V is TRBV9 and J is TRBJ2-4; possibly TRBD2 for D (5 bases). CDR1 is SGDLS and CDR2 is YYNGEE in the germline V gene. This CDR3 is 13 amino acids long. V shed 4 bases and J shed 7 bases, with 12 bases lying between them. CDR3 residues: CASSRTPGNIQYF. In DNA form, the CDR3 reads TGTGCCAGCAGCCGGACCCCGGGGAACATTCAGTACTTC.

The chain's CDR3 is CASSDTGTGAPYSNQPQHF. The CDR3 DNA sequence: TGTGCCAGCAGTGACACCGGGACAGGGGCACCATATAGCAATCAGCCCCAGCATTTT. This chain connects TRBV6-1 to TRBJ1-5; 10 nucleotides agree with TRBD1. The CDR3 is made up of 19 amino acids. In germline, CDR1 is MNHNS, CDR2 SASEGT. Unmatched junction bases numbered 11, after V lost 3 bases and J lost 0 bases.

The chain employs TRBV19 and TRBJ2-5, with 12 bases matching TRBD2. CDR1 LNHDA and CDR2 SQIVND come from the germline V gene (reference sequence). The CDR3 runs to 18 residues. Trimming removed 5 bases from V and 0 bases from J; junction bases left unmatched: 10. The CDR3 region has the DNA TGTGCCAGTAGTTTCCGACTAGCGGGGGACCAGTACCAAGAGACCCAGTACTTC. Encoded protein: CASSFRLAGDQYQETQYF.

This rearrangement joins TRBV5-4 to TRBJ2-1, with 8 bases fitting TRBD1. Germline V gene data show CDR1 as SGHNT and CDR2 as YYREEE (reference sequence). Losses at the gene ends were 7 bases for V and 2 bases for J; bases not matched to a gene: 8. There are 15 residues in the CDR3. The CDR3 is CASGPGTGTYNEQFF. Here the CDR3 DNA reads TGTGCCAGCGGACCCGGGACAGGAACCTACAATGAGCAGTTCTTC.